One TCR beta chain is described in this entry. The table came from immunoSEQ multiplex PCR; TCRdb's copy has only in-frame clones and leaves some out. The table lists over 55,000 clones, around 83% of them singletons. The data derive from a study of blood T cell repertoires in COVID-19. The CDR3 totals 15 residues. V lost 4 bases, J lost 2 bases, and 4 bases stayed unmatched. Looked up from germline, CDR1 is KGHDR and CDR2 is SFDVKD. Seattle's cohort entered during active infection and was followed longitudinally. This clonotype was sampled from a man aged 50 to 60 with COVID-19, enrolled during active disease. The chain couples TRBV24-1 to TRBJ2-1; 7 nucleotides align to TRBD2. The sequencing sample was made of peripheral blood. The CDR3 sequence: CATSDGLGPYNEQFF. CDR3 bases: TGTGCCACCAGTGACGGACTAGGTCCCTACAATGAGCAGTTCTTC.